This T cell receptor beta chain stems from a study of blood T cell repertoires in COVID-19 (dated by TCRdb to 2018 to 2021). As for the study more broadly: Samples from collaborators originated in the United States, Italy and Spain and spanned both the acute and convalescent phases of COVID-19. The prospective study material was composed of cDNA or gDNA derived from T cells, B-cell-depleted T cells, or PBMCs. Deeply sampled blood TCRbeta repertoires from subjects exposed to, actively infected with, or recovered from COVID-19 were included in the dataset. The repertoires were made available in a free public database intended to serve as a resource for research on the immune response to SARS-CoV-2. Samples came from the ongoing ImmuneRACE study (first 160 participants) plus 1,254 subjects from 6 global collaborators. Nearly every sample came with metadata listing a de-identified subject ID, COVID-19 status, age in years and sex. Where HLA class I and class II types were available, the types were taken from metadata supplied by the sample provider, not from assay-based typing. Study-level results and caveats: The quantity of clinical and demographic metadata differed by source and by participant and was supplied without curation.

The collaborating institutions used their own protocols to collect whole blood in K2EDTA tubes. For TCRbeta analysis, collaborators shipped samples in one of three forms: frozen whole blood, isolated PBMCs, or DNA extracted from either of those sample types. TCRbeta CDR3 regions were amplified from genomic DNA by means of the immunoSEQ Assay, a bias-controlled multiplex PCR. The original methods were these. Within the assay, amplification of reference gene primers was used to estimate how many nucleated cells each sample contained. To quantify the absolute abundance of each unique TCRbeta CDR3 rearrangement, sequence reads were collapsed and filtered. For each sample, productive Simpson clonality was calculated as the square root of Simpson's diversity index over productive rearrangements. TCRdb provides this immuneACCESS table in a form limited to in-frame rearrangements. Some clones are lacking; in checked studies, under half of them reflect an unresolved V gene, and why the rest are absent is not known. V, J and clone size are taken as reported in that table, and D and trimming were inferred from the DNA itself. The sample table records over 85,000 clones; about 88% of these occur just once. Approximately 4.8% of the sample lies in the top ten.

The germline V end is reduced by 3 bases and the J end by 2 bases; junction bases left unmatched: 9. The germline V gene supplies CDR1 MNHNS and CDR2 SASEGT. From the cysteine up to the phenylalanine, the CDR3 has a length of 17 residues. Just the 51-base CDR3 DNA is kept, in frame starting at base 1. In regard to this clone: Its recognized antigen is unknown. No qualities accompany the bases; no much larger clone lies one base away.

The chain is encoded by TRBV6-1 joined to TRBJ2-3; a stretch of 9 junction bases matches TRBD1. The sequence was collected from a woman older than 75 with active COVID-19. The sample was peripheral blood. Here is the DNA: TGTGCCAGCAGTGATTATGGGACAGGGAGAAACACAGATACGCAGTATTTT. Its amino acids are CASSDYGTGRNTDTQYF.